This record concerns one T cell receptor (beta chain) sequence. The sample originates from a study of shared clonotypes between healthy human individuals. Across the study: The plates for each donor numbered three CD4 naive, three CD4 memory, two CD8 naive and one CD8 memory.

TCRdb's table, derived via immunoSEQ multiplex PCR, lists solely in-frame clones and lacks some. The data show over a million clones, around 95% seen once. The CDR3 totals 15 residues. Trimming removed 3 bases from V and 4 bases from J; junction bases left unmatched: 8. CDR1 is SGHTA, CDR2 FQGNSA, per germline. Donors, without exception, were Caucasian adults residing in Nashville, Tennessee. The V call is TRBV7-2, the J call TRBJ1-2, with 7 bases lining up with TRBD1. The sequence was obtained from a man aged 30 to 45 in good health. The sample comprised naive CD4+ T cells sorted from blood. Subset defined: CD45RA+ positively selected. The CDR3 sequence is CASSFTGDTAYGYTF. CDR3 nucleotide sequence: TGTGCCAGCAGCTTCACAGGGGACACCGCCTATGGCTACACCTTC.